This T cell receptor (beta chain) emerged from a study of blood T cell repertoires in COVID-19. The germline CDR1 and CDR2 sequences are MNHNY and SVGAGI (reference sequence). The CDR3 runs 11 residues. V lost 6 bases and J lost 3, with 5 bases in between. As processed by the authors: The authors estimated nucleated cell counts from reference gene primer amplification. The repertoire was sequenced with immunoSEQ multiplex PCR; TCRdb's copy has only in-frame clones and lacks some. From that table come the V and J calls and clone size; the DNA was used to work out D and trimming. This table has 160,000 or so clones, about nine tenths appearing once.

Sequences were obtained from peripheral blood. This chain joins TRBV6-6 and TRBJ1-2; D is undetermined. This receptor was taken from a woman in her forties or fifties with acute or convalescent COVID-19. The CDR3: CASSIYYGYTF. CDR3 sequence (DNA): TGTGCCAGCAGCATTTACTATGGCTACACCTTC.